This T cell receptor (beta chain) was observed in a study of CD8 T cells in ankylosing spondylitis. This clonotype appeared a few times. Its antigen is not known. At one boundary the junction diverges from the germline segment, which might be a read error. MiXCR, applied by TCRdb to the 5' RACE reads, yields one record per CDR3 protein. The table has around 440,000 distinct CDR3 sequences, 15% to 20% seen once. Study-wide points: It appeared that ankylosing spondylitis blood was characterized by a TCR beta motif of roughly 8 highly homologous variants. Matched ankylosing spondylitis synovial fluid reportedly contained a significantly enriched population of disease-linked clones. Disease-associated clones were CD8+ and fairly uncommon in peripheral blood.

The receptor was isolated from a male donor with ankylosing spondylitis. Sequences were obtained from blood, either unsorted or a sorted T cell fraction (not recorded which).

CDR3 nucleotides: TGTGCCAGCAGGGAAGCCCGGACAGGGGTAGCGGGTACGCAGTATTTT. Translated: CASREARTGVAGTQYF. This chain links TRBV6-1 with TRBJ2-3; TRBD1 matches at 9 bases. Germline CDR1 reads MNHNS; CDR2 reads SASEGT. The CDR3 is 16 amino acids.